This entry is about one TCR beta chain. The data were produced by immunoSEQ multiplex PCR, yet TCRdb's version contains in-frame clones alone and is incomplete. The repertoire holds 67,000 or so clones, with roughly 89% as singletons. This record belongs to a study of technical replicates of blood from four donors. The sequenced sample consisted of T cells isolated from PBMCs. The TCR comes from a human donor in good health.

The CDR3 DNA is TGTGCCTGGAGTCCCGACAGGGCTTCTGGAAACACCATATATTTT. It yields the protein CAWSPDRASGNTIYF. The chain links TRBV30 to TRBJ1-3; 7 nucleotides line up with TRBD1. CDR3 length equals 15 residues. The V gene's germline CDR1 is GTSNPN and CDR2 SVGIG (reference sequence). Trimming took 2 bases from V and 1 from J; bases not matched to a gene: 5.